This passage covers 27 T cell receptor beta chains from one sample sequenced in a study of blood T cell repertoires in COVID-19 (dated by TCRdb to 2018 to 2020). Libraries were made using the immunoSEQ multiplex PCR assay. TCRdb provides this immuneACCESS table in a form limited to in-frame rearrangements. Some clones are lacking; in checked studies, under half of them reflect an unresolved V gene, and why the rest are absent is not known. This sample comprises 75,000 to 85,000 clones, around 84% of them detected only once. The leading ten clones occupy roughly 9.7% of the sample. Sequencing was carried out using peripheral blood. These receptors originate from a man aged 55 to 69 with COVID-19, enrolled during active disease.

This clone showed up just once. The V call is TRBV5-6, the J call TRBJ1-2; possible D gene TRBD1, 6 bases. CDR3 length: 13 residues. Germline CDR1 reads SGHDT; CDR2 reads YYEEEE. The V gene lost 6 bases and the J gene lost 5 bases, with 14 bases spanning the gap. The CDR3 region is CASTLNREYGYTF. The DNA of the CDR3 is TGTGCCAGCACCCTAAACAGGGAGTATGGCTACACCTTC.

The chain recombines TRBV7-3 with TRBJ2-1; 9 bases are a match to TRBD2. CDR3 length equals 16 residues. Germline-derived CDR1 and CDR2 are SGHTA and FQGTGA. Trimming cost V 5 bases and J 5 bases; bases outside gene matches: 10. The CDR3 here is CASSPLLAGGHNEQFF. The CDR3 nucleotides read TGTGCCAGCAGCCCACTACTAGCGGGTGGCCACAATGAGCAGTTCTTC.

This clone was seen once. This chain's CDR3 is CAWEEGSNEKLFF. In nucleotides, the CDR3 is TGTGCCTGGGAGGAAGGGAGTAATGAAAAACTGTTTTTT. The chain links TRBV30 to TRBJ1-4; D gene unclear. The V end was cut by 5 bases, the J end by 4 bases, with 11 bases between. CDR1 and CDR2 (germline): GTSNPN, SVGIG (reference sequence). The CDR3 is 13 residues long.

V and J are TRBV21-1 and TRBJ2-7; the listed D gene, TRBD2, was not tested against the DNA. TRBV21-1 is a documented pseudogene. The CDR3 covers 15 residues. The CDR3 DNA reads as TGTGCCAGCAGCACATTCTCACCGAGACTATACGAGCAGTACTTC. Translated: CASSTFSPRLYEQYF.

The genes are TRBV6-5 and TRBJ2-5; D perhaps matches TRBD1 (5 bases). The CDR3 is 15 residues long. V shed 6 bases and J shed 7 bases, with 21 bases lying between them. Germline values: CDR1 MNHEY, CDR2 SVGAGI. The CDR3 sequence: CASRPGHYPAMTQYF. DNA of the CDR3: TGTGCCAGCAGGCCTGGACACTACCCGGCCATGACCCAGTACTTC.

This chain connects TRBV6-6 to TRBJ2-3; 15 positions match TRBD2. The CDR3 totals 14 residues. Looked up from germline, CDR1 is MNHNY and CDR2 is SVGAGI (reference sequence). V lost 10 bases and J lost 9; bases outside the gene matches: 8. CDR3 sequence (DNA): TGTGCCACCCGACTGGGACTAGCGGGAGGCACGCAGTATTTT. This encodes CATRLGLAGGTQYF.

The chain has TRBV2 and TRBJ2-7, with 11 bases identical to TRBD2. The trim removed 6 bases at V and 9 bases at J, leaving 10 bases unmatched. The CDR3 length is 14 residues. Germline assignment: CDR1 SNHLY and CDR2 FYNNEI. CDR3 sequence: CASSGGTSGEWQYF. The DNA of the CDR3 is TGTGCCAGCAGCGGAGGGACTAGCGGAGAGTGGCAGTACTTC.

As regards this clone: At one boundary the junction diverges from the germline segment, which might be a read error. The rearrangement joins TRBV2 to TRBJ2-3; 7 bases align to TRBD2. This CDR3 is built from 15 residues. Germline V gene data show CDR1 as SNHLY and CDR2 as FYNNEI. The chain's CDR3 is CASSEARGGTDTQYF. In DNA, the CDR3 is TGTGCCAGCAGCGAAGCCCGGGGGGGCACAGATACGCAGTATTTT. Based on the CDR3 plus reference TRBV2 and TRBJ2-3, the full variable domain is EPEVTQTPSHQVTQMGQEVILRCVPISNHLYFYWYRQILGQKVEFLVSFYNNEISEKSEIFDDQFSVERPDGSNFTLKIRSTKLEDSAMYFCASSEARGGTDTQYFGPGTRLTVL.

The rearrangement links TRBV6-5 to TRBJ1-2; 8 bases line up with TRBD1. Per germline, CDR1 MNHEY and CDR2 SVGAGI. The CDR3 has 15 amino acids. Losses at the gene ends were 6 bases for V and 0 bases for J; bases not matched to a gene: 6. CDR3 amino acids: CASSAGGQANYGYTF. The CDR3 DNA reads TGTGCCAGCAGCGCCGGGGGACAGGCTAACTATGGCTACACCTTC.

This sequence joins TRBV12-5 and TRBJ2-7; D unclear. CDR1 is LGHNT and CDR2 is FRNRAP in the germline V gene. V lost 3 bases and J 4 bases, leaving 10 bases between the germline ends. This CDR3 is 13 amino acids long. CDR3 nucleotide sequence: TGTGCTAGTGGTTTATCCCCCCTATACGAGCAGTACTTC. Amino acids: CASGLSPLYEQYF.

This sequence joins TRBV5-1 and TRBJ2-1; the match to TRBD1 covers 10 bases. The germline V gene has CDR1 SGHRS and CDR2 YFSETQ. The CDR3 runs 15 residues. Unmatched junction bases numbered 6, after V lost 0 bases and J lost 9 bases. CDR3 nucleotide sequence: TGCGCCAGCAGCTTGGGACAGGGGGCATTGAGTGAGCAGTTCTTC. It specifies CASSLGQGALSEQFF. Combining the CDR3 with reference TRBV5-1 and TRBJ2-1 gives the whole variable domain KAGVTQTPRYLIKTRGQQVTLSCSPISGHRSVSWYQQTPGQGLQFLFEYFSETQRNKGNFPGRFSGRQFSNSRSEMNVSTLELGDSALYLCASSLGQGALSEQFFGPGTRLTVL.

V is TRBV5-1 and J is TRBJ1-2; TRBD1 aligns across 8 bases. With V trimmed by 4 bases and J by 8 bases, 4 bases remained unmatched. Germline CDR1 SGHRS, CDR2 YFSETQ. CDR3 length equals 12 residues. The CDR3 coding sequence is TGCGCCAGCAGCCGGACAGGGACCGGCTACACCTTC. This translates into CASSRTGTGYTF. Full variable domain (outside the CDR3, taken from reference TRBV5-1 and TRBJ1-2): KAGVTQTPRYLIKTRGQQVTLSCSPISGHRSVSWYQQTPGQGLQFLFEYFSETQRNKGNFPGRFSGRQFSNSRSEMNVSTLELGDSALYLCASSRTGTGYTFGSGTRLTVV.

The chain has TRBV6-5 and TRBJ1-6; D is ambiguous. The CDR3 is made up of 13 amino acids. Trimming took off 6 bases at V and 6 bases at J, with 9 bases between the two ends. In germline, CDR1 is MNHEY, CDR2 SVGAGI. CDR3 residues: CASRIKSNSPLHF. In DNA form, the CDR3 reads TGTGCCAGCAGGATTAAGAGTAATTCACCCCTCCACTTT.

This clone has a single count. This chain connects TRBV7-9 to TRBJ2-2; the D gene is possibly TRBD1 (6 bases). V gave up 5 bases and J gave up 1 base, with 11 bases separating them. Germline V gene data show CDR1 as SEHNR and CDR2 as FQNEAQ (reference sequence). The CDR3 is made up of 15 amino acids. CDR3 protein: CASSLTDRNTGELFF. CDR3 bases: TGTGCCAGCAGCCTAACGGACAGGAACACCGGGGAGCTGTTTTTT.

This clone showed up just once. The gene calls are TRBV10-3 and TRBJ1-2; D call uncertain. Germline V lookup: CDR1 ENHRY, CDR2 SYGVKD. The CDR3 spans 15 residues. Trimming cost V 7 bases and J 8 bases, with 23 bases left between them. Here the CDR3 DNA reads TGTGCCATCAACTCGGATCCCGGGAGTGTAAACGGCTACACCTTC. Encoded protein: CAINSDPGSVNGYTF.

The chain has TRBV19 and TRBJ1-5, with D tentatively TRBD1 (5 bases). Germline loops: CDR1 LNHDA, CDR2 SQIVND (reference sequence). V dropped 7 bases and J dropped 2 bases, with 15 bases sitting between them. The CDR3 covers 15 residues. CDR3 sequence (DNA): TGTGCCAGTACCGGGGGGGGATGGGGCAATCAGCCCCAGCATTTT. Its translation is CASTGGGWGNQPQHF.

V usage is TRBV6-5 and J usage is TRBJ1-1, with D possibly TRBD1 on 6 matching bases. The CDR3 totals 13 residues. Germline-derived CDR1 and CDR2 are MNHEY and SVGAGI. The V and J ends lost 6 bases and 3 bases respectively, with 11 bases between them. In DNA, the CDR3 is TGTGCCAGCAGCGGGCAGGGGTACACTGAAGCTTTCTTT. Translation gives CASSGQGYTEAFF.

This chain uses TRBV28 with TRBJ1-4, with D maybe TRBD1 (5 bases). The CDR3 spans 14 residues. Germline CDR1 is MDHEN and CDR2 is SYDVKM. Trimming shortened V by 4 bases and J by 7 bases, and 13 bases separated the two germline ends. CDR3 loop: CASSSQQVGEKLFF. For the CDR3, the DNA is TGTGCCAGCAGTTCCCAACAGGTCGGTGAAAAACTGTTTTTT.

This clone was picked up a small number of times. The chain is built from TRBV7-3 and TRBJ1-1; a weak D match, TRBD1 (5 bases). Between the trimmed V and J ends, which lost 8 bases and 1 base, there was a span of 11 bases. In germline, CDR1 is SGHTA, CDR2 FQGTGA. This CDR3 is 13 amino acids long. The chain's CDR3 is CASGGRENTEAFF. CDR3 coding DNA: TGTGCCAGCGGTGGCAGGGAGAACACTGAAGCTTTCTTT.

The chain combines TRBV30 with TRBJ2-4; D not certain. The CDR3 covers 13 residues. V lost 0 bases to trimming and J lost 7 bases, with 10 bases between them. In germline, CDR1 is GTSNPN, CDR2 SVGIG (reference sequence). The CDR3 here is CAWSVSNMNIQYF. The CDR3 DNA follows: TGTGCCTGGAGTGTTTCCAACATGAACATTCAGTACTTC.

The chain combines TRBV3-1 (or the pseudogene TRBV3-2) with TRBJ1-1; D remains unclear. Trimming cost V 1 base and J 2 bases, with 8 bases left between them. In germline, CDR1 is LGHDT, CDR2 YNNKEL (reference sequence). The CDR3 covers 14 residues. For the CDR3, the DNA is TGTGCCAGCAGCCAAGTCGGGTTTAACACTGAAGCTTTCTTT. It yields the protein CASSQVGFNTEAFF.

The rearrangement links TRBV4-2 to TRBJ2-1; D not certain. V was clipped by 0 bases and J by 0 bases, with 9 bases between them. Germline CDR1 and CDR2: LGHNA and YNFKEQ. This CDR3 has 16 residues. The DNA for the CDR3 is TGTGCCAGCAGCCAAGATAGACATAGCTCCTACAATGAGCAGTTCTTC. It specifies CASSQDRHSSYNEQFF.

The rearrangement uses TRBV28 and TRBJ2-7; D ambiguous. The CDR3 has 14 residues. CDR1 is MDHEN, CDR2 SYDVKM, per germline. Trimming cost V 2 bases and J 3 bases, with 11 bases left between them. CDR3 region: CASSLGTGYYEQYF. CDR3 nucleotide sequence: TGTGCCAGCAGTTTAGGTACGGGTTACTACGAGCAGTACTTC.

The V gene is TRBV6-5, the J gene TRBJ2-7, with TRBD2 matching 9 bases. This CDR3 spans 15 amino acids. CDR1 is MNHEY and CDR2 is SVGAGI in the germline V gene. J lost 2 bases, V lost 0 bases, and 2 bases had no gene match. The CDR3 region is CASSYSAGGTYEQYF. CDR3 nucleotide sequence: TGTGCCAGCAGTTACTCAGCGGGGGGCACCTACGAGCAGTACTTC.

The chain employs TRBV5-1 and TRBJ1-2; D unresolved. CDR3 length: 15 amino acids. V was shortened by 5 bases and J by 4 bases, with 18 bases between the two germline ends. Germline V CDR1 and CDR2: SGHRS, YFSETQ. The CDR3 DNA reads TGCGCCAGCAGTACTAGCCCCGACAACGTCTATGGCTACACCTTC. Residues: CASSTSPDNVYGYTF.

The gene calls are TRBV3-1 (or the pseudogene TRBV3-2) and TRBJ2-3; tentatively, D is TRBD2 (5 bases). V was clipped by 2 bases and J by 2 bases, with 11 bases between them. The CDR3 contains 15 residues. Looked up from germline, CDR1 is LGHDT and CDR2 is YNNKEL (reference sequence). For the CDR3, the DNA is TGTGCCAGCAGCCAAATTGGCGGGTACACAGATACGCAGTATTTT. This codes for CASSQIGGYTDTQYF.

This chain uses TRBV29-1 with TRBJ2-3; no clear D gene. The V gene lost 5 bases and the J gene lost 2 bases, with 14 bases spanning the gap. The CDR3 is made up of 14 amino acids. Per the germline V gene, CDR1 is SQVTM and CDR2 is ANQGSEA. The DNA for the CDR3 is TGCAGCGTTCTGCCACAGTTGTCCACAGATACGCAGTATTTT. Translated: CSVLPQLSTDTQYF.